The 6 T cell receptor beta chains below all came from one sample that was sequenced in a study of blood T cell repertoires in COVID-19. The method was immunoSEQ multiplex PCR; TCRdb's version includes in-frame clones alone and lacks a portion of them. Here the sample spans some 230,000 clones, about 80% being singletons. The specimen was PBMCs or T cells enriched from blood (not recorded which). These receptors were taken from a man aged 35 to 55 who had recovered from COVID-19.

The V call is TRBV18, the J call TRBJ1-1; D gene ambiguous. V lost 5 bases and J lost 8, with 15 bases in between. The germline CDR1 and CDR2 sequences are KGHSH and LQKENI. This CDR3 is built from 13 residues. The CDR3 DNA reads TGTGCCAGCTCAGAACAGCCCACCCCCGAAGCTTTCTTT. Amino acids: CASSEQPTPEAFF.

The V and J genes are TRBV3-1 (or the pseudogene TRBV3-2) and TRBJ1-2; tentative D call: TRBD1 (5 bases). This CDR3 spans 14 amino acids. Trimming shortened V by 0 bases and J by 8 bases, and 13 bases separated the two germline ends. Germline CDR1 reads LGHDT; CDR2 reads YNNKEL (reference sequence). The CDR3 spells CASSQDTGGEGYTF. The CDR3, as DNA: TGTGCCAGCAGCCAAGATACGGGGGGGGAAGGCTACACCTTC.

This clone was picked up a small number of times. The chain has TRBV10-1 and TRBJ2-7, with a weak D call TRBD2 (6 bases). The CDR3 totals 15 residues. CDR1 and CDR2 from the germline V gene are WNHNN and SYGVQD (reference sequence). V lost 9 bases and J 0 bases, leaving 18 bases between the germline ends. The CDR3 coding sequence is TGCGCCAGAGACCCGAGGACCGGGAGCTCCTACGAGCAGTACTTC. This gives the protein CARDPRTGSSYEQYF.

This CDR3 is CASSPNTDRPYGYTF. The CDR3 DNA sequence: TGTGCCAGCAGCCCCAACACCGACAGGCCGTATGGCTACACCTTC. The chain couples TRBV11-2 to TRBJ1-2; possible D gene TRBD1, 6 bases. The CDR3 is made up of 15 amino acids. Germline CDR1 is SGHAT and CDR2 is FQNNGV. The V end was cut by 5 bases, the J end by 5 bases, with 18 bases between.

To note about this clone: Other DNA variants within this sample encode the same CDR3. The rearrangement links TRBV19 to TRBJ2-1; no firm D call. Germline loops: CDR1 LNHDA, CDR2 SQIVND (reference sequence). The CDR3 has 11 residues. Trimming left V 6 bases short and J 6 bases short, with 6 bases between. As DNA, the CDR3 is TGTGCCAGTAGCCGTCGCAATGAGCAGTTCTTC. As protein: CASSRRNEQFF. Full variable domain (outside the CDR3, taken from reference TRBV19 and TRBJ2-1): DGGITQSPKYLFRKEGQNVTLSCEQNLNHDAMYWYRQDPGQGLRLIYYSQIVNDFQKGDIAEGYSVSREKKESFPLTVTSAQKNPTAFYLCASSRRNEQFFGPGTRLTVL.

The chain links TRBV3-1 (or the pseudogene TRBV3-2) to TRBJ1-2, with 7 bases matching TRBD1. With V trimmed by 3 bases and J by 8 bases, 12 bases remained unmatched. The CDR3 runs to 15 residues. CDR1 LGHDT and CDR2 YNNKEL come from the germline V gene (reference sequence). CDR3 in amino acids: CASSQYLGQPAGYTF. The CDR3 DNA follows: TGTGCCAGCAGCCAGTATTTGGGACAGCCAGCCGGCTACACCTTC.